This record concerns one T cell receptor beta chain sequence. Antigen unknown. Treatment specified: about 20 received Ad26.COV2.S at low or high dose, single or two shots; 5 received placebo; per-sample allocation not given. Samples analyzed were those drawn on day 63 after the first vaccine or placebo injection. At a Boston site, the person donating was an adult of 18-55 years. Between the trimmed V and J ends, which lost 5 bases and 0 bases, there was a span of 18 bases. The CDR3 totals 17 residues. Germline assignment: CDR1 SGHDT and CDR2 YYEEEE. The sample belongs to a study of Ad26.COV2.S vaccination and SARS-CoV-2 variants. Whole-study context: Ad26.COV2.S given intramuscularly, once or twice 56 days apart. Findings and caveats of the study: There was reportedly substantial breadth in spike-specific CD8+ and CD4+ T cell responses after vaccination. The analyses of TCR breadth and depth may have understated the size of total T cell responses.

Generated by immunoSEQ multiplex PCR, the TCRdb table keeps only in-frame clones and is missing some. The sample consists of more than 400,000 clones, over 80% of them appearing once. The sample was peripheral blood, taken in a trial of Ad26.COV2.S vaccine versus placebo. V gene TRBV5-6 combines with J gene TRBJ1-5, with D tentatively TRBD1 (5 bases). This receptor was obtained from a person between 18 and 60 years old who received the Ad26.COV2.S COVID-19 vaccine or a placebo. CDR3 residues: CASRGGHAEYSNQPQHF. CDR3 DNA sequence: TGTGCCAGCAGGGGTGGACATGCGGAATATAGCAATCAGCCCCAGCATTTT.